Listed here are 15 T cell receptor beta chains from one sample, sequenced in a study of technical replicates of blood from several donors. Assay: immunoSEQ multiplex PCR; the TCRdb copy retains only in-frame clones and omits some. The sample holds around 65,000 clones, 80% to 90% seen once. Sequenced: PBMCs. Every receptor here comes from a human donor in good health. Some clones in this sample may be carry-over from other donors' samples.

The chain uses TRBV6-1 and TRBJ1-2; D is unresolved. V lost 7 bases, J lost 1 base, and 10 bases lay in between. Germline lookup yields CDR1 MNHNS and CDR2 SASEGT. This CDR3 spans 13 amino acids. CDR3 sequence: CASIGLLNYGYTF. As DNA, the CDR3 is TGTGCCAGCATCGGTCTCCTTAACTATGGCTACACCTTC.

The chain combines TRBV5-4 with TRBJ2-4; TRBD1 aligns across 7 bases. V dropped 0 bases and J dropped 3; count of bases not matched to a gene: 6. This CDR3 is built from 16 residues. Germline V gene sequence: CDR1 SGHNT, CDR2 YYREEE (reference sequence). The CDR3 region is CASSLGGTGVKNIQYF. The CDR3 DNA follows: TGTGCCAGCAGCTTGGGAGGAACAGGGGTCAAAAACATTCAGTACTTC.

J is TRBJ2-3 and V is TRBV7-9; 11 nucleotides agree with TRBD1. Looked up from germline, CDR1 is SEHNR and CDR2 is FQNEAQ (reference sequence). CDR3 length: 18 residues. Unmatched junction bases numbered 16, after V lost 4 bases and J lost 7 bases. CDR3 in DNA: TGTGCCAGCAGCTCGTTAATTATTAGGGACAGGGGGTGGAATACGCAGTATTTT. It codes for CASSSLIIRDRGWNTQYF.

The gene calls are TRBV2 and TRBJ1-1; 9 bases align to TRBD1. The CDR3 is made up of 15 amino acids. Germline assignment: CDR1 SNHLY and CDR2 FYNNEI. After removal of 6 bases from V and 1 base from J, the junction contained 6 bases not matched to a gene. The CDR3 spells CASRPRDRENTEAFF. For the CDR3, the DNA is TGTGCCAGCAGACCTCGGGACAGGGAGAACACTGAAGCTTTCTTT. Together with reference TRBV2 and TRBJ1-1, the CDR3 gives the full variable domain: EPEVTQTPSHQVTQMGQEVILRCVPISNHLYFYWYRQILGQKVEFLVSFYNNEISEKSEIFDDQFSVERPDGSNFTLKIRSTKLEDSAMYFCASRPRDRENTEAFFGQGTRLTVV.

The chain combines TRBV19 with TRBJ1-1, with no clear D. CDR1 and CDR2 from the germline V gene are LNHDA and SQIVND (reference sequence). Between the trimmed V and J ends, which lost 4 bases and 11 bases, there was a span of 11 bases. The CDR3 contains 11 residues. CDR3 coding DNA: TGTGCCAGTAGTAGGACTGTTATGGCTTTCTTT. Protein sequence: CASSRTVMAFF.

As to this clone: This CDR3 is also generated by other DNA sequences in the sample. This rearrangement joins TRBV27 to TRBJ1-6; D possibly corresponds to TRBD1 (5 bases). CDR3 length: 14 amino acids. Trimming left V 3 bases short and J 7 bases short, with 10 bases between. Germline CDR1 is MNHEY and CDR2 is SMNVEV (reference sequence). CDR3 nucleotides: TGTGCCAGCAGTTTGGAGGGGAACAATTCACCCCTCCACTTT. This sequence encodes CASSLEGNNSPLHF.

This clone was detected a few times. CDR3 sequence (DNA): TGTGCCAGCAGCGCCTTACCGAGCTCTGGGGCCAACGTCCTGACTTTC. It translates to CASSALPSSGANVLTF. This sequence joins TRBV5-6 and TRBJ2-6; D not certain. Germline CDR1 SGHDT, CDR2 YYEEEE. V lost 4 bases and J 0 bases, leaving 11 bases between the germline ends. CDR3 length: 16 amino acids. The entire variable domain, with the rest obtained from reference TRBV5-6 and TRBJ2-6, is as follows: DAGVTQSPTHLIKTRGQQVTLRCSPKSGHDTVSWYQQALGQGPQFIFQYYEEEERQRGNFPDRFSGHQFPNYSSELNVNALLLGDSALYLCASSALPSSGANVLTFGAGSRLTVL.

The CDR3 coding sequence is TGTGCCAGCAGTTTATATCCGGGGTGGTCCGAGCAGTACTTC. The encoded protein is CASSLYPGWSEQYF. The rearrangement joins TRBV27 to TRBJ2-7; D might be TRBD2 (5 bases). CDR3 length: 14 residues. V lost 1 base and J 6 bases, leaving 13 bases between the germline ends. Germline values: CDR1 MNHEY, CDR2 SMNVEV (reference sequence).

The CDR3 nucleotides are TGTGCCAGCAGCCCAAACAAGGGGGACAGGGCCACTGAAGCTTTCTTT. It codes for CASSPNKGDRATEAFF. This chain uses TRBV5-6 with TRBJ1-1; 9 bases align to TRBD1. V dropped 4 bases and J dropped 4; count of bases not matched to a gene: 11. Germline CDR1 is SGHDT and CDR2 is YYEEEE. This CDR3 spans 16 amino acids.

The genes are TRBV7-9 and TRBJ2-5; 7 bases are a match to TRBD1. V shed 1 base and J 0 bases; nucleotides not matched to a gene: 2. CDR1 and CDR2 from the germline V gene are SEHNR and FQNEAQ (reference sequence). The CDR3 totals 15 residues. CDR3 nucleotides: TGTGCCAGCAGCTTAGGCAGGGGGTACCAAGAGACCCAGTACTTC. Its protein product is CASSLGRGYQETQYF.

This chain links TRBV11-1 with TRBJ2-3, with D possibly being TRBD1 (6 bases). This CDR3 spans 16 amino acids. V was pared by 1 base and J by 5 bases, with 16 bases between. Looked up from germline, CDR1 is SGHAT and CDR2 is FQDESV (reference sequence). The CDR3 DNA reads as TGTGCCAGCAGCTTAGTTCCGGCAGGGGATAGAGATACGCAGTATTTT. This encodes CASSLVPAGDRDTQYF.

The rearrangement uses TRBV5-1 and TRBJ1-4, with D maybe TRBD1 (5 bases). V was trimmed by 3 bases and J by 0 bases, leaving 9 bases between them. Germline V CDR1 and CDR2: SGHRS, YFSETQ. The length of the CDR3 is 15 residues. CDR3 sequence: CASSSTGATNEKLFF. The CDR3 DNA sequence: TGCGCCAGCAGCTCCACAGGAGCAACTAATGAAAAACTGTTTTTT.

This clone was picked up one time. This chain connects TRBV11-1 to TRBJ2-1; D is possibly TRBD2 (5 bases). The CDR3 runs 14 residues. CDR1 and CDR2 from the germline V gene are SGHAT and FQDESV (reference sequence). Trimming removed 5 bases at V and 6 bases at J, with 14 bases between. The CDR3 loop reads CASSRQVEGNEQFF. CDR3 DNA: TGTGCCAGCAGCCGACAAGTAGAGGGCAATGAGCAGTTCTTC.

The chain uses TRBV4-2 and TRBJ2-7; TRBD1 matches 11 bases. The CDR3 loop spans 16 amino acids. Per the germline V gene, CDR1 is LGHNA and CDR2 is YNFKEQ. Trimming took 4 bases from V and 7 from J; bases not matched to a gene: 12. The CDR3 sequence: CASSLTLEDRGREQYF. CDR3 nucleotide sequence: TGTGCCAGCAGCCTTACTCTTGAGGACAGGGGGCGAGAGCAGTACTTC.

The rearrangement joins TRBV5-1 to TRBJ2-1, with D hard to call. V lost 4 bases and J 2 bases, leaving 13 bases between the germline ends. The CDR3 has 15 amino acids. The V gene's germline CDR1 is SGHRS and CDR2 YFSETQ. CDR3: CASSPPTPTYNEQFF. DNA of the CDR3: TGCGCCAGCAGCCCCCCGACTCCCACCTACAATGAGCAGTTCTTC.